This section outlines one T cell receptor beta chain sequence together with its context. Its antigen is undetermined. PCR amplification relied on 60 Vbeta primers (plus 13 Jbeta primers). Method: immunoSEQ multiplex PCR; TCRdb's copy keeps in-frame clones and lacks some. The sample contains 150,000 to 200,000 clones, around 80% of which appear only once. This specimen comes from a study of cytomegalovirus exposure and HLA in healthy donors. Study details: In an early release, HLA-typed donors contributed tens of millions of unique TCR sequences.

Findings and limits, study-wide: Within an earlier analysis, most TCR beta V segments proved productive either about 87% or about 30% of the time. In vitro checks showed that three CMV-associated chains really do target CMV antigens.

The CDR3 is made up of 14 amino acids. From germline, CDR1 is MNHNY and CDR2 SVGAGI (reference sequence). V lost 2 bases and J lost 4, with 11 bases in between. This chain joins TRBV6-6 and TRBJ2-5, with D possibly matching TRBD1 (6 bases). Sequencing was carried out using PBMCs. The TCR sequence derives from a male donor in good health and CMV-seronegative. CDR3 amino acids: CASSYATGIETQYF. The CDR3 DNA reads TGTGCCAGCAGTTACGCCACAGGGATAGAGACCCAGTACTTC.